This T cell receptor beta chain was recorded in a study of T cells in women clearing cervical HPV infection. Background on the study: Control women cleared a single incident HPV16 infection within 12 months.

All participants had a single incident cervical HPV16 infection, and prevalent HPV16 infections were excluded. Study-wide results and limits: Richness plus V gene abundances separated cases from controls with AUC about 0.8.

Note on this clone: Its antigen is not identified. From the germline J gene comes the end of the CDR3, since the read stops 3 residues before it.

Assay used: immunoSEQ multiplex PCR; TCRdb lists only in-frame clones, some missing. The sample totals some 23,000 clones. In germline, CDR1 is SGHRS, CDR2 YFSETQ. This CDR3 has 14 residues. The specimen was blood buffy coat. This clonotype was sampled from a woman between 18 and 70 years old with a cervical HPV16 infection that either progressed to CIN3+ or cleared (not recorded which). The V call is TRBV5-1, the J call TRBJ1-2; D ambiguous. The CDR3 is CASSLGSTFEGYTF. CDR3 DNA, as far as it was read: TGCGCCAGCAGCTTGGGCTCTACCTTCGAGGGC. The whole variable domain, filled in from reference TRBV5-1 and TRBJ1-2, reads KAGVTQTPRYLIKTRGQQVTLSCSPISGHRSVSWYQQTPGQGLQFLFEYFSETQRNKGNFPGRFSGRQFSNSRSEMNVSTLELGDSALYLCASSLGSTFEGYTFGSGTRLTVV.